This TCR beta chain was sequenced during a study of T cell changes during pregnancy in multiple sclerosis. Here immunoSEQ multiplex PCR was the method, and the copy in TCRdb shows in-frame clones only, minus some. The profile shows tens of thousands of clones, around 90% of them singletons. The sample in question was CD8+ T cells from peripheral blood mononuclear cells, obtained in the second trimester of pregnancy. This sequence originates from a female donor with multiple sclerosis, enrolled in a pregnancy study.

The CDR3 DNA reads TGCGCCAGCTTCCGGGACTTCAATGAGCAGTTCTTC. Translating gives CASFRDFNEQFF. The chain carries TRBV10-1 and TRBJ2-1, with D perhaps matching TRBD2 (6 bases). The V end lost 8 bases, the J end lost 6 bases, and 11 bases lay between the germline ends. The CDR3 runs 12 residues. CDR1 and CDR2 (germline): WNHNN, SYGVQD (reference sequence).